The clone carrying this TCR beta chain was picked up a small number of times. What it binds is unknown. Germline V gene sequence: CDR1 SGHVS, CDR2 FQNEAQ. The CDR3 covers 17 residues. V was cut by 0 bases and J by 3 bases, with 17 bases left in between. This sample was taken from a study of identical twins. TCRdb called the 5' RACE reads again in MiXCR, with one record for every CDR3 protein. This repertoire shows under 350,000 distinct CDR3 sequences, 7.5% to 9.5% found once; its top ten account for roughly 6.8%. Study-wide findings and caveats: Beta clonotypes that were abundant in cord blood contained fewer insertions, a pattern absent from memory repertoires.

Separately, the same data were catalogued under a study of yellow fever vaccine responses in identical twins.

This chain links TRBV7-8 with TRBJ2-5, with a weak D call TRBD1 (5 bases). This receptor was taken from a woman younger than 30 in good health. The sample consisted of CD8+ T cells sorted from blood. In nucleotides, the CDR3 is TGTGCCAGCAGCTTAGCGGGGCTGGTATTCTATGAAGAGACCCAGTACTTC. Its protein product is CASSLAGLVFYEETQYF. Combining the CDR3 with reference TRBV7-8 and TRBJ2-5 gives the whole variable domain GAGVSQSPRYKVAKRGQDVALRCDPISGHVSLFWYQQALGQGPEFLTYFQNEAQLDKSGLPSDRFFAERPEGSVSTLKIQRTQQEDSAVYLCASSLAGLVFYEETQYFGPGTRLLVL.